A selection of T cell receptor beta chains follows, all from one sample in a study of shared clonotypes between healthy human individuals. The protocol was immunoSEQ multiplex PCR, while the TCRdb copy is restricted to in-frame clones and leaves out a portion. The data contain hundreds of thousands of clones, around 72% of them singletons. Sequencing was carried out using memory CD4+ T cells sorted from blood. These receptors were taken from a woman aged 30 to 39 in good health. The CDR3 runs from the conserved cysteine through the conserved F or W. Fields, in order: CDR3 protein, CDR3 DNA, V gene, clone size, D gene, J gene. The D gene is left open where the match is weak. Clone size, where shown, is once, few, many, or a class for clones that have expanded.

CASRERGGGDTQYF,TGTGCCAGTCGGGAGAGGGGGGGTGGAGATACGCAGTATTTT,TRBV6-6,.,.,TRBJ2-3
CASSQGSGPTYEQYF,TGTGCCAGCAGCCAAGGTAGCGGGCCCACCTACGAGCAGTACTTC,TRBV4-2,.,TRBD2,TRBJ2-7
CASSSRTGKQDTQYF,TGTGCCAGCAGTTCCCGGACAGGGAAACAAGATACGCAGTATTTT,TRBV28,.,TRBD1,TRBJ2-3
CASSPRTGIYNEQFF,TGTGCCAGTAGTCCACGGACTGGAATATACAATGAGCAGTTCTTC,TRBV19,.,.,TRBJ2-1
CASSPPGQGNEKLFF,TGTGCCAGCTCACCTCCGGGACAGGGGAATGAAAAACTGTTTTTT,TRBV18,.,TRBD1,TRBJ1-4
CASTNQYGYTF,TGTGCCAGCACCAATCAGTATGGCTACACCTTC,TRBV28,.,.,TRBJ1-2
CASLKEANYGYTF,TGTGCCAGCTTGAAAGAAGCTAACTATGGCTACACCTTC,TRBV18,many,.,TRBJ1-2
CASRTTRGNEQFF,TGTGCCAGTAGGACGACTAGGGGCAATGAGCAGTTCTTC,TRBV19,.,.,TRBJ2-1
CASSTPSRTSYNEQFF,TGTGCCAGTAGTACCCCGTCGCGGACCTCCTACAATGAGCAGTTCTTC,TRBV19,many,.,TRBJ2-1
CASSIDRGHTGELFF,TGTGCCAGTAGTATAGACAGGGGGCATACCGGGGAGCTGTTTTTT,TRBV19,once,TRBD1,TRBJ2-2
CASSNGFGYGYTF,TGTGCCAGCAGCAACGGTTTTGGCTATGGCTACACCTTC,TRBV2,.,.,TRBJ1-2
CASSVGTSPNEQFF,TGTGCCAGCAGCGTAGGGACTAGCCCCAATGAGCAGTTCTTC,TRBV9,.,TRBD2,TRBJ2-1
CASSLNGGGVSETQYF,TGTGCCAGCAGCTTAAACGGAGGGGGAGTATCGGAGACCCAGTACTTC,TRBV7-2,.,.,TRBJ2-5
CASSYRPDRNTEAFF,TGTGCCAGCAGTTACCGTCCGGACAGGAACACTGAAGCTTTCTTT,TRBV6-6,.,.,TRBJ1-1
CASSRRESGKLFF,TGTGCCAGCTCCAGACGGGAGTCCGGAAAACTGTTTTTT,TRBV9,.,.,TRBJ1-4
CASSRLEGSTDTQYF,TGCGCCAGCAGCAGACTGGAAGGATCCACAGATACGCAGTATTTT,TRBV5-1,.,.,TRBJ2-3
CASSSRAEAFF,TGTGCCAGCAGTTCTCGCGCTGAAGCTTTCTTT,TRBV28,once,.,TRBJ1-1
CASSLAQAGGPQNRNF,TGTGCCAGCAGCTTAGCTCAGGCGGGAGGGCCCCAGAACCGGAACTTC,TRBV7-8,.,TRBD2,TRBJ2-7
CASRRTGAGNTIYF,TGTGCCAGCAGACGCACAGGGGCTGGAAACACCATATATTTT,TRBV7-9,.,TRBD1,TRBJ1-3
CASSRTGGTEAFF,TGTGCCAGCAGCCGGACAGGGGGCACTGAAGCTTTCTTT,TRBV11-3,.,TRBD1,TRBJ1-1
CASSLEVWGVNGYTF,TGCGCCAGCAGCTTGGAAGTTTGGGGGGTTAATGGCTACACCTTC,TRBV5-1,few,.,TRBJ1-2
CASSTRDSLSYGYTF,TGTGCCAGTAGTACCCGGGACAGCCTGAGCTATGGCTACACCTTC,TRBV19,.,TRBD1,TRBJ1-2
CASSLADGLAKNIQYF,TGTGCCAGCAGTTTAGCGGACGGATTAGCCAAAAACATTCAGTACTTC,TRBV28,.,.,TRBJ2-4
CASRADYEKLFF,TGTGCCAGCAGGGCAGACTATGAAAAACTGTTTTTT,TRBV2,.,.,TRBJ1-4
CASSLQEISGNTIYF,TGTGCCAGCAGTTTACAGGAAATCTCTGGAAACACCATATATTTT,TRBV28,once,.,TRBJ1-3
CASSQVSAGDRNEQFF,TGCGCCAGCAGCCAAGTCTCAGCGGGAGACCGCAATGAGCAGTTCTTC,TRBV4-1,.,TRBD2,TRBJ2-1
CASSPGLAAVINTGELFF,TGTGCCAGCAGCCCCGGACTAGCGGCCGTGATAAACACCGGGGAGCTGTTTTTT,TRBV7-2,.,TRBD2,TRBJ2-2
CASSLGAESSAQHF,TGCGCCAGCAGCTTGGGGGCAGAATCATCAGCCCAGCATTTT,TRBV5-1,.,.,TRBJ1-5
CASSPGEVYEQYF,TGTGCCAGCAGTCCCGGCGAGGTCTACGAGCAGTACTTC,TRBV7-8,.,.,TRBJ2-7
CASSSTTGKGYGYTF,TGTGCCAGCAGCTCTACTACAGGGAAGGGCTATGGCTACACCTTC,TRBV11-2,.,.,TRBJ1-2
CASSEQGGTDTQYF,TGTGCCAGCAGTGAACAGGGGGGCACAGATACGCAGTATTTT,TRBV2,.,TRBD1,TRBJ2-3
CAWSPGPGGHQPQHF,TGTGCCTGGAGCCCAGGTCCCGGAGGGCATCAGCCCCAGCATTTT,TRBV30,.,.,TRBJ1-5
CASSLPVGQGHSYEQYF,TGTGCCAGCAGCCTTCCGGTGGGACAGGGGCATTCCTACGAGCAGTACTTC,TRBV28,.,TRBD1,TRBJ2-7
CAISEFQGGGGAFF,TGTGCCATCAGTGAGTTCCAGGGGGGTGGAGGAGCTTTCTTT,TRBV10-3,.,TRBD1,TRBJ1-1
CAISVGTAEAFF,TGTGCCATCAGTGTAGGCACGGCTGAAGCTTTCTTT,TRBV10-3,.,.,TRBJ1-1
CASRGYIDYEQYF,TGTGCCAGCAGAGGGTACATTGACTACGAGCAGTACTTC,TRBV28,.,.,TRBJ2-7